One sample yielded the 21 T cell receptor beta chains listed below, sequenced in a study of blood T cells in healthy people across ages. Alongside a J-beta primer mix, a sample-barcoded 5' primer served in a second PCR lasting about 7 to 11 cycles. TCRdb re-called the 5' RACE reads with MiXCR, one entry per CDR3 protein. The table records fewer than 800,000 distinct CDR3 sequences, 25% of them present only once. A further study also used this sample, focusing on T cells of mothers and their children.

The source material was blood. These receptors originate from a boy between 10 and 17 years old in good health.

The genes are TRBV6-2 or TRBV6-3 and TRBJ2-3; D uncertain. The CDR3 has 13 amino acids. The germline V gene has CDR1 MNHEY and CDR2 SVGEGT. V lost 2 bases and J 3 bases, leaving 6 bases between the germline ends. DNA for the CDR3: TGTGCCAGCAGTTACGGCTGGACAGATACGCAGTATTTT. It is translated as CASSYGWTDTQYF.

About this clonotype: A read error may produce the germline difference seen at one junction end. The CDR3 DNA reads as TGTGCCAGCAGTTTGTGGGTTGGGGTCAACGTCCTGGCTTTC. Amino acids: CASSLWVGVNVLAF. The genes are TRBV12-3 or TRBV12-4 and TRBJ2-6; D is undetermined. The CDR3 totals 14 residues.

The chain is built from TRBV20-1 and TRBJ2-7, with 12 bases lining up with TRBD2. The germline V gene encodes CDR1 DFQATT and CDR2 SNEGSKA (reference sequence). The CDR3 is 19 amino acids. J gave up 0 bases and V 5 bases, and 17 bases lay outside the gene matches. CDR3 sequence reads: CSAGVLAGGHTTSSYEQYF. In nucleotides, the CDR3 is TGCAGTGCTGGGGTACTAGCGGGAGGCCATACCACTTCCTCCTACGAGCAGTACTTC.

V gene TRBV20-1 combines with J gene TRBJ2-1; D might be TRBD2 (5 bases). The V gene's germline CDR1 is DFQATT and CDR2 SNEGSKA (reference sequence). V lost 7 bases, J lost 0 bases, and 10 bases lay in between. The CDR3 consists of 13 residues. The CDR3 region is CSVSGISYNEQFF. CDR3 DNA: TGCAGTGTATCGGGAATCTCCTACAATGAGCAGTTCTTC.

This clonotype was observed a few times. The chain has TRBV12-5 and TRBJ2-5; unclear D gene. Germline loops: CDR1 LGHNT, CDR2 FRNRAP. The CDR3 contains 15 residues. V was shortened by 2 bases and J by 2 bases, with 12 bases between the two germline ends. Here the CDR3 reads CASGLSDAQQETQYF. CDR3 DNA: TGTGCTAGTGGTTTGAGCGACGCCCAACAAGAGACCCAGTACTTC. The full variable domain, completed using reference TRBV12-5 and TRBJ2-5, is DARVTQTPRHKVTEMGQEVTMRCQPILGHNTVFWYRQTMMQGLELLAYFRNRAPLDDSGMPKDRFSAEMPDATLATLKIQPSEPRDSAVYFCASGLSDAQQETQYFGPGTRLLVL.

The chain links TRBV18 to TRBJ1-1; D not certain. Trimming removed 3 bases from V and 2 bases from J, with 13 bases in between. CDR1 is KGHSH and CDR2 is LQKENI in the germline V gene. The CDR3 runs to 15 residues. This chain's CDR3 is CASSPSSRRNTEAFF. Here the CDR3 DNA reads TGTGCCAGCTCACCGTCCTCCAGGCGAAACACTGAAGCTTTCTTT. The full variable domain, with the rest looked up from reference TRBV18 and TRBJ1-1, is NAGVMQNPRHLVRRRGQEARLRCSPMKGHSHVYWYRQLPEEGLKFMVYLQKENIIDESGMPKERFSAEFPKEGPSILRIQQVVRGDSAAYFCASSPSSRRNTEAFFGQGTRLTVV.

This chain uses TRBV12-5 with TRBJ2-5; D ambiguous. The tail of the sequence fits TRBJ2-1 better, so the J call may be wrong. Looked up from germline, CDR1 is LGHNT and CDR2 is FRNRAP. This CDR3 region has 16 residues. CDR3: CASGLGPSLPPEEQFF. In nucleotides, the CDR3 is TGTGCTAGTGGTTTGGGTCCCAGCCTACCCCCCGAGGAGCAGTTCTTC.

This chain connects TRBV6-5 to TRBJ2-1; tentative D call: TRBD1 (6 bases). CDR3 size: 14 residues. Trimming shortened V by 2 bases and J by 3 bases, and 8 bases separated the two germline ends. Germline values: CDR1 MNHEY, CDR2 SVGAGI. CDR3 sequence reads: CASSYDRYYNEQFF. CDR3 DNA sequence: TGTGCCAGCAGTTACGACAGGTACTACAATGAGCAGTTCTTC.

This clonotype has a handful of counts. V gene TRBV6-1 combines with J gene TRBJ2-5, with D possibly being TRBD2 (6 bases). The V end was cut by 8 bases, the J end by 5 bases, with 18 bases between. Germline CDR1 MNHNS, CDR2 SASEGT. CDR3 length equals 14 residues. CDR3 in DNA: TGTGCCAGCTCTGGACTACCGGGAGCCGAGACCCAGTACTTC. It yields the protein CASSGLPGAETQYF.

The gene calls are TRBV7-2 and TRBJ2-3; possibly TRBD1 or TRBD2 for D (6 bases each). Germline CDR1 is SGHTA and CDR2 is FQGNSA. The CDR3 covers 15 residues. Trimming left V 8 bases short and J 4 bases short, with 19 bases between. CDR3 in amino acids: CASGGGSLRADTQYF. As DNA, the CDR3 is TGTGCCAGCGGAGGGGGTTCACTCCGTGCAGATACGCAGTATTTT. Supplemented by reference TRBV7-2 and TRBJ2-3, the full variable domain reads GAGVSQSPSNKVTEKGKDVELRCDPISGHTALYWYRQSLGQGLEFLIYFQGNSAPDKSGLPSDRFSAERTGGSVSTLTIQRTQQEDSAVYLCASGGGSLRADTQYFGPGTRLTVL.

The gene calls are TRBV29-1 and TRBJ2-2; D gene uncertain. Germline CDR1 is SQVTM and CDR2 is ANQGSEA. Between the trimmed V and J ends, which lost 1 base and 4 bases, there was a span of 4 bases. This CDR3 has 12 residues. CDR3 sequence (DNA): TGCAGCGTTGAAGTCTTCACCGGGGAGCTGTTTTTT. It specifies CSVEVFTGELFF.

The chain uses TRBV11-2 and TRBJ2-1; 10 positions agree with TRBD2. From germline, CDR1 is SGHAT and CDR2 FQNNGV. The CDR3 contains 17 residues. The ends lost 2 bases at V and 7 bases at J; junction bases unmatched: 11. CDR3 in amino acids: CASSLWGLAGVENEQFF. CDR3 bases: TGTGCCAGCAGCTTATGGGGCCTAGCGGGGGTTGAGAATGAGCAGTTCTTC.

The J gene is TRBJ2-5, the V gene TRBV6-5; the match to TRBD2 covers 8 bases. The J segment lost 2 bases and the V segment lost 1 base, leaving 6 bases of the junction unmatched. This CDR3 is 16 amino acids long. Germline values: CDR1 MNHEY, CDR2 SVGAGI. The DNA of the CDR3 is TGTGCCAGCAGTTACTTCTCCATAGCGGGACAAGAGACCCAGTACTTC. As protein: CASSYFSIAGQETQYF.

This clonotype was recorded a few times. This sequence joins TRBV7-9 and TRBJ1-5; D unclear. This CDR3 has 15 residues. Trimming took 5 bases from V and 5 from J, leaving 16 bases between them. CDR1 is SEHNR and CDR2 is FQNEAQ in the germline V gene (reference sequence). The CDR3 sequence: CASSPAGFGDQPQHF. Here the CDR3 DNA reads TGTGCCAGCAGCCCAGCCGGGTTCGGTGATCAGCCCCAGCATTTT.

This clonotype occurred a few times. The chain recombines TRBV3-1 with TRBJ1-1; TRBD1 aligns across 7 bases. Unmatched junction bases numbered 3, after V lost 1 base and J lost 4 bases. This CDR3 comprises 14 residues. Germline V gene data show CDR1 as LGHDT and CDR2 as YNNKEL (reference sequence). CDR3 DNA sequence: TGTGCCAGCAGCCAAGCAGGGGGAGGCACTGAAGCTTTCTTT. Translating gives CASSQAGGGTEAFF.

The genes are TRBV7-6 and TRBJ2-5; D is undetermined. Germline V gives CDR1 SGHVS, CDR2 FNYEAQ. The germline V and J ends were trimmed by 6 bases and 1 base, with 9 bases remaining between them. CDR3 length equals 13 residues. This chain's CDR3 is CASSRNPQETQYF. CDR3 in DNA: TGTGCCAGCAGTCGAAATCCCCAAGAGACCCAGTACTTC.

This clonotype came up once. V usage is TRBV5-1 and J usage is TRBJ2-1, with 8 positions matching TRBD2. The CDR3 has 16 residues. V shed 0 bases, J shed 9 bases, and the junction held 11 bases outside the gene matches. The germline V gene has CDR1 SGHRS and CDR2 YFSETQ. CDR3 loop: CASSLGDTAGVSEQFF. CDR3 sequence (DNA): TGCGCCAGCAGCTTGGGGGACACAGCGGGAGTGAGTGAGCAGTTCTTC.

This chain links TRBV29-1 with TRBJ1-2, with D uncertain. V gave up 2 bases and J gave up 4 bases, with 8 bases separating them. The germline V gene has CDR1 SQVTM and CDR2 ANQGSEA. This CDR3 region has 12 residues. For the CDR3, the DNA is TGCAGCGTTGAATCCTTGGGCTATGGCTACACCTTC. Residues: CSVESLGYGYTF.

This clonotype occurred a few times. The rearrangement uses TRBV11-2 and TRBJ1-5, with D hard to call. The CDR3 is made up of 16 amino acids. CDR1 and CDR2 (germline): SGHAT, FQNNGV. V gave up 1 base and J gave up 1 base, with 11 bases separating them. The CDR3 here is CASSLVFAASNQPQHF. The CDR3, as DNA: TGTGCCAGCAGCTTAGTTTTTGCGGCGAGCAATCAGCCCCAGCATTTT.

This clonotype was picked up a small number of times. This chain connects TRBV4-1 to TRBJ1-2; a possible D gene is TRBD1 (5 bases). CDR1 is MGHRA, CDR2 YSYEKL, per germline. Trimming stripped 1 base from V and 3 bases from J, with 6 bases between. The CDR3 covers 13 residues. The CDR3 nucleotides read TGCGCCAGCAGCCAAGCACAGGACTATGGCTACACCTTC. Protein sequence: CASSQAQDYGYTF.

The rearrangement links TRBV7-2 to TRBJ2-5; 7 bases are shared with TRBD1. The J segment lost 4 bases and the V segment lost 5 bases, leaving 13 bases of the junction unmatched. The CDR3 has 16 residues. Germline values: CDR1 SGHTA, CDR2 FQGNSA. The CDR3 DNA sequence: TGTGCCAGCAGCCTTCACCCACAGGGGCTGGGAGAGACCCAGTACTTC. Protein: CASSLHPQGLGETQYF.